This T cell receptor beta chain emerged from a study of T cells in Graves' hyperthyroidism and ophthalmopathy. Looking at the study overall: Initial diagnosis, before any treatment, was when peripheral blood was collected.

This clonotype was seen only a few times. The germline gives CDR1 SGHTS, CDR2 YDEGEE. V lost 4 bases to trimming and J lost 6 bases; unmatched junction nucleotides: 4. CDR3 size: 13 residues. Amplified TCR beta CDR3 regions derived from RNA transcripts. Using the HTBI primer set, a first-round RT-PCR was run on the TCR CDR3. TCRdb called the multiplex PCR reads again in MiXCR, with one record for every CDR3 protein. The sample carries around 500,000 distinct CDR3 sequences, 14% recorded once. V gene TRBV5-8 combines with J gene TRBJ1-2, with TRBD1 identical over 9 bases. The source material was blood. The TCR sequence derives from a middle-aged woman with Graves' hyperthyroidism. CDR3 protein: CASSEDRGNGYTF. CDR3 coding DNA: TGTGCCAGCAGCGAGGACAGGGGAAATGGCTACACCTTC.